This TCR beta chain was sequenced during a study of shared clonotypes between healthy human individuals. Study-wide results and caveats: Blood alone was sampled, and tissue repertoires likely differ. Depth of sequencing was expected to influence donor clonotype sharing. Approximately 5% was the fraction of naive CD4 clonotypes found shared across a few donors.

TCRdb's copy holds only in-frame clones and misses some; the assay was immunoSEQ multiplex PCR. The table includes about 700,000 clones, 90% to 95% detected once. Positively selected for CCR7, the CD45RO-negative cells used as naive CD8 cells excluded terminally differentiated effector memory CD45RA+ cells. The donors were all Caucasian adults (living in Nashville, Tennessee). CDR1 is LGHNA, CDR2 YNFKEQ, per germline. The CDR3 sequence is 15 residues long. As to this clone: Antigen specificity is unknown. Its ends do not fully match the called genes, so a read error is possible.

The chain employs TRBV4-2 and TRBJ2-1; D ambiguous. The sequencing input was naive CD8+ T cells sorted from blood. The receptor comes from a man younger than 40 in good health. CDR3 loop: CASSEENLGYNEQFF. The CDR3 region has the DNA TGTGCCAGCAGCGAAGAAAACCTGGGCTACAATGAGCAGTTCTTC.